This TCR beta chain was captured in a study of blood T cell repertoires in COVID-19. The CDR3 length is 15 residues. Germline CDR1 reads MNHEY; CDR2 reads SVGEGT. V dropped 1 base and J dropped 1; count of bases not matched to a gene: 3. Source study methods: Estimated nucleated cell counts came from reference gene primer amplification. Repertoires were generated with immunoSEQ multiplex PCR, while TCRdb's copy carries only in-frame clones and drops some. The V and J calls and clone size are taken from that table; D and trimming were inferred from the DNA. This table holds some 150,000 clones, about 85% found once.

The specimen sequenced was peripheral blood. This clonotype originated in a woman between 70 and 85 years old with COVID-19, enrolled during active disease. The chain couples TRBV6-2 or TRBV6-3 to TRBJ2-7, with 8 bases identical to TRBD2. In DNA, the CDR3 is TGTGCCAGCAGTTACTTGCGGGGGGCTTCCTACGAGCAGTACTTC. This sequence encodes CASSYLRGASYEQYF.